The sequence of this TCR beta chain was determined in a study of regulatory and conventional T cells in RAG deficiency. Study results and caveats: Omenn patients showed >90% Treg-Tconv overlap and shorter CDR3 lengths. In Omenn syndrome, sorted "Tregs" may be peripherally activated cells. Shannon entropy fell and Simpson indices rose in RAG-deficient patients.

The CDR3 runs to 17 residues. Germline CDR1 is KGHSH and CDR2 is LQKENI. J gave up 0 bases and V 3 bases, and 10 bases lay outside the gene matches. Blood CD4+ CD25-low CD127-high conventional T cells supplied the genomic DNA template. Of note for this clone: Its specificity is not known.

Sequencing used immunoSEQ multiplex PCR; TCRdb keeps in-frame clones, though not all of them. Seen here are roughly 32,000 clones, approximately 96% observed once, and the top ten hold 0.35% to 0.4%. This sample also appeared in a second study, on regulatory T cells. As reported in that work: The PCR used 52 TRBV and 13 TRBJ primers. Skewed V and J usage and few unique V-J pairs marked patient repertoires, most in Tregs.

This clonotype was obtained from a human donor in good health. V and J are TRBV18 and TRBJ1-1; 7 nucleotides align to TRBD1. Source material: CD25- CD4+ T cells sorted from blood. The CDR3 DNA reads TGTGCCAGCTCACCTCTGGGACAGTTAATTTTGAACACTGAAGCTTTCTTT. Protein: CASSPLGQLILNTEAFF.